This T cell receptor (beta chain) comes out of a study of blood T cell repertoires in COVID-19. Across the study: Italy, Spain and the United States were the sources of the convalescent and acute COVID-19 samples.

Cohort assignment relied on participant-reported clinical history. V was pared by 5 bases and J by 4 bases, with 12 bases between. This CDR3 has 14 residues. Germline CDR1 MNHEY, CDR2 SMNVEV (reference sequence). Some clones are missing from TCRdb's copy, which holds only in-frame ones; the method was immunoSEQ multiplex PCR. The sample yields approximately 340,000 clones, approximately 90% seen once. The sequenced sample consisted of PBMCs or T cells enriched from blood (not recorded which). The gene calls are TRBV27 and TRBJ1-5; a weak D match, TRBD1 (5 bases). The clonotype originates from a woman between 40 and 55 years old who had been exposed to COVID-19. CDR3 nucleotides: TGTGCCAGCAGTCGTGCAGGGTTGAATCAGCCCCAGCATTTT. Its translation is CASSRAGLNQPQHF.